One sample yielded the 6 T cell receptor beta chains listed below, sequenced in a study of early stage breast cancer tumors. Sequenced by immunoSEQ multiplex PCR; TCRdb stores in-frame clones only, minus some. In the table there are 44,000 or so clones, 65% to 90% of which are singletons. Sequencing was done on a sample of blood. Every receptor here comes from a person aged 45 to 59 with breast cancer.

This clone was counted between two and nine times. The chain has TRBV6-4 and TRBJ1-5; D is ambiguous. Germline V CDR1 and CDR2: MRHNA, SNTAGT. The CDR3 runs to 15 residues. Trimming removed 4 bases from V and 2 bases from J, with 12 bases in between. CDR3: CASSASHNGNQPQHF. Here the CDR3 DNA reads TGTGCCAGCAGTGCTTCTCACAATGGCAATCAGCCCCAGCATTTT.

There are a few counts of this clone. The rearrangement uses TRBV6-4 and TRBJ1-2, with D possibly matching TRBD1 (6 bases). This CDR3 is built from 13 residues. Trimming cost V 2 bases and J 5 bases, with 9 bases left between them. Per germline, CDR1 MRHNA and CDR2 SNTAGT. The CDR3 DNA reads TGTGCCAGCAGTGACGAGGGGGGGTATGGCTACACCTTC. Translated: CASSDEGGYGYTF.

The rearrangement links TRBV5-1 to TRBJ2-1; D remains ambiguous. The V end was cut by 0 bases, the J end by 3 bases, with 13 bases between. Germline-derived CDR1 and CDR2 are SGHRS and YFSETQ. CDR3 length: 16 residues. CDR3 protein: CASSLEMFLGYNEQFF. CDR3 DNA sequence: TGCGCCAGCAGCTTGGAAATGTTTCTTGGCTACAATGAGCAGTTCTTC.

This rearrangement joins TRBV5-6 to TRBJ1-1, with no clear D. Trimming removed 4 bases from V and 8 bases from J, with 15 bases in between. CDR1 is SGHDT, CDR2 YYEEEE, per germline. The CDR3 contains 13 residues. The CDR3 DNA reads as TGTGCCAGCAGCCCGTTGAGCAGGCAGGAAGCTTTCTTT. Translated, it gives CASSPLSRQEAFF.

This sequence joins TRBV19 and TRBJ1-6, with TRBD1 as a possible D gene (6 bases). V shed 10 bases and J shed 0 bases, with 19 bases lying between them. Per germline, CDR1 LNHDA and CDR2 SQIVND (reference sequence). The CDR3 covers 17 residues. The CDR3 here is CATRTGGKSSYNSPLHF. The CDR3 coding sequence is TGTGCCACCCGAACTGGGGGCAAGAGCTCCTATAATTCACCCCTCCACTTT.

The chain has TRBV15 and TRBJ2-7, with TRBD2 identical over 16 bases. Per the germline V gene, CDR1 is LNHNV and CDR2 is YYDKDF (reference sequence). The ends lost 5 bases at V and 4 bases at J; junction bases unmatched: 14. The CDR3 is 19 residues long. CDR3 sequence (DNA): TGTGCCACCAGCTCCTACTCGGGACTAGCGGGAGGGGCAGGTTACGAGCAGTACTTC. Amino acids: CATSSYSGLAGGAGYEQYF.